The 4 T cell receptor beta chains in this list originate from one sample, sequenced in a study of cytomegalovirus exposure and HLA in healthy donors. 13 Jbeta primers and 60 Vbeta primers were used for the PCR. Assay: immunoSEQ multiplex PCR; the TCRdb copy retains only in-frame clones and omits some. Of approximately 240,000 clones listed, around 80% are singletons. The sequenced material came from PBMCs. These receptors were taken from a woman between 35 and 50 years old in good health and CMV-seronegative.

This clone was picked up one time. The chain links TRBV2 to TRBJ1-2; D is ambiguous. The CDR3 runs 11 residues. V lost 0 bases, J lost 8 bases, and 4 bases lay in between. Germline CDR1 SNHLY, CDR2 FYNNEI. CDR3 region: CASSEALGYTF. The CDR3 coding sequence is TGTGCCAGCAGTGAAGCTTTAGGCTACACCTTC. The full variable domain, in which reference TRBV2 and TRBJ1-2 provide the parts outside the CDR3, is EPEVTQTPSHQVTQMGQEVILRCVPISNHLYFYWYRQILGQKVEFLVSFYNNEISEKSEIFDDQFSVERPDGSNFTLKIRSTKLEDSAMYFCASSEALGYTFGSGTRLTVV.

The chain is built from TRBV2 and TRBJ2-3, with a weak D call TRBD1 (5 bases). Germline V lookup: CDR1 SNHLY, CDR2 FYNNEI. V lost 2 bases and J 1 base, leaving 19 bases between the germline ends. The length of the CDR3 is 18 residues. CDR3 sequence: CASSEPKDGGARTDTQYF. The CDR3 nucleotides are TGTGCCAGCAGTGAACCTAAGGATGGTGGGGCCCGCACAGATACGCAGTATTTT.

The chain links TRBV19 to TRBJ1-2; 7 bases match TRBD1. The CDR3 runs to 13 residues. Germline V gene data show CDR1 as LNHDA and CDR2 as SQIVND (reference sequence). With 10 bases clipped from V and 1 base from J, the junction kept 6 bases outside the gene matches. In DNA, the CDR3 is TGTGCCACCCGGGGACAGTTTAACTATGGCTACACCTTC. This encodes CATRGQFNYGYTF.

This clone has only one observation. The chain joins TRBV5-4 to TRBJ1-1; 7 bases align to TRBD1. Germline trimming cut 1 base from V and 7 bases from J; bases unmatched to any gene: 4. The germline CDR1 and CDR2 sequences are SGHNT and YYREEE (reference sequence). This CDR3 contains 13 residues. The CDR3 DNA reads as TGTGCCAGCAGCTTGCGGGACAGCATTGAAGCTTTCTTT. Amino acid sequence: CASSLRDSIEAFF. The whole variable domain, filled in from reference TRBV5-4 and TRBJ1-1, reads ETGVTQSPTHLIKTRGQQVTLRCSSQSGHNTVSWYQQALGQGPQFIFQYYREEENGRGNFPPRFSGLQFPNYSSELNVNALELDDSALYLCASSLRDSIEAFFGQGTRLTVV.